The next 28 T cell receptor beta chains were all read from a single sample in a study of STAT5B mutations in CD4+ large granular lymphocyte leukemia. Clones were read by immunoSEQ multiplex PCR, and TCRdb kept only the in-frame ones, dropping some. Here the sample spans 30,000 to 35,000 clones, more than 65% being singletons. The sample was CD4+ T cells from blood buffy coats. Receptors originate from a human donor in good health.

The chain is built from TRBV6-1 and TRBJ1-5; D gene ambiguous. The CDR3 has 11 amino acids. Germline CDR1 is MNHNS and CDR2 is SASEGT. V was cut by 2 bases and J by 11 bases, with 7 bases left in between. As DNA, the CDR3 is TGTGCCAGCAGTGAACCCCGGACCCAGCATTTT. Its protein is CASSEPRTQHF.

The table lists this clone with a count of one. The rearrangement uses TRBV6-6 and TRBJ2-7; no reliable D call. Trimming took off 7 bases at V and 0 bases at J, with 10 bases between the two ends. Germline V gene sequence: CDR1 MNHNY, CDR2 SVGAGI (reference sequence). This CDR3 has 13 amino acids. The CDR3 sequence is CASMAGASYEQYF. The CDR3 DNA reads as TGTGCCAGCATGGCCGGAGCCTCCTACGAGCAGTACTTC.

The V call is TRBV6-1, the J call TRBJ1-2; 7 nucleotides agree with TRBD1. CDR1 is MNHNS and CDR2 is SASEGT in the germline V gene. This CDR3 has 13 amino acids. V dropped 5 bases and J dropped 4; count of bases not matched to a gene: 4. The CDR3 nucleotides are TGTGCCAGCAGTACGGGACAGTCCTATGGCTACACCTTC. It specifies CASSTGQSYGYTF.

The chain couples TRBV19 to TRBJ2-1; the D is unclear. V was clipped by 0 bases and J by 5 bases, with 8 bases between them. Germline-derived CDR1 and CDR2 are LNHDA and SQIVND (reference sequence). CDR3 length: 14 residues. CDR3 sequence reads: CASSIEAVHNEQFF. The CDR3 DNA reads TGTGCCAGTAGTATAGAGGCGGTCCACAATGAGCAGTTCTTC.

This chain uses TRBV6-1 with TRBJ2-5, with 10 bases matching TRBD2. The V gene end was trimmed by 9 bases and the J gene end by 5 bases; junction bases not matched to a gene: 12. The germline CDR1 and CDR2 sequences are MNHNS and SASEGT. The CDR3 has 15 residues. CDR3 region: CARGVQRGGLETQYF. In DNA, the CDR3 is TGTGCCAGGGGGGTGCAGCGGGGGGGCCTGGAGACCCAGTACTTC.

CDR3 nucleotide sequence: TGTGCCAGCAGTTCCCGTACAGGGACTTACACTGAAGCTTTCTTT. Protein product: CASSSRTGTYTEAFF. This chain links TRBV2 with TRBJ1-1, with a weak D call TRBD1 (6 bases). CDR3 length: 15 residues. V lost 5 bases and J 3 bases, leaving 16 bases between the germline ends. Germline assignment: CDR1 SNHLY and CDR2 FYNNEI.

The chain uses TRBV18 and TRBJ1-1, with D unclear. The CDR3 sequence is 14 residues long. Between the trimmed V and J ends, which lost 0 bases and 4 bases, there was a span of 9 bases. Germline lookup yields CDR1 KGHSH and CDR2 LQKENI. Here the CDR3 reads CASSPPSLGTEAFF. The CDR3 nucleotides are TGTGCCAGCTCACCACCGAGCCTGGGCACTGAAGCTTTCTTT.

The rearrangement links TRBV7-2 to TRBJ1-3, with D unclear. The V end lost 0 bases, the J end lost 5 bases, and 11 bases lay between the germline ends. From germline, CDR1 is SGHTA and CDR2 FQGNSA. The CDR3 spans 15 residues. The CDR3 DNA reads TGTGCCAGCAGCTTAGCGCCAAGTGGTCGAAACACCATATATTTT. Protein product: CASSLAPSGRNTIYF.

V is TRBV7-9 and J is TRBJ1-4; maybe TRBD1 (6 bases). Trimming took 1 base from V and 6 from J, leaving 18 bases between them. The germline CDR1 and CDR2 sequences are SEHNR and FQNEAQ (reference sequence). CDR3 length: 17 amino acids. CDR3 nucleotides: TGTGCCAGCAGCTTAGAGGGCGGGGCGCAGGGGTATGAAAAACTGTTTTTT. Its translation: CASSLEGGAQGYEKLFF.

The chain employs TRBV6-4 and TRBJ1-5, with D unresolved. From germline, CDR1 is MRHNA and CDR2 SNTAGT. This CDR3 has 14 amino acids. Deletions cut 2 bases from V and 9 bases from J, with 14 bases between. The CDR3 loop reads CASSDMEGRGPQHF. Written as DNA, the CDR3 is TGTGCCAGCAGTGACATGGAAGGCCGGGGGCCCCAGCATTTT.

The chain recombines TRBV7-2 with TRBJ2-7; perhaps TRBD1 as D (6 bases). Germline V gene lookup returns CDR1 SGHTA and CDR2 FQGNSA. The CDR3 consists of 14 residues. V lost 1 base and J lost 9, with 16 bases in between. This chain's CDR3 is CASSLGAVRGAQYF. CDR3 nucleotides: TGTGCCAGCAGCTTAGGGGCGGTCAGGGGAGCGCAGTACTTC.

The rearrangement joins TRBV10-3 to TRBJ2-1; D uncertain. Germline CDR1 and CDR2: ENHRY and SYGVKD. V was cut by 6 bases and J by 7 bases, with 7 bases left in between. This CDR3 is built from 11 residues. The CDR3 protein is CAIRSQNEQFF. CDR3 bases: TGTGCCATCAGAAGCCAAAATGAGCAGTTCTTC.

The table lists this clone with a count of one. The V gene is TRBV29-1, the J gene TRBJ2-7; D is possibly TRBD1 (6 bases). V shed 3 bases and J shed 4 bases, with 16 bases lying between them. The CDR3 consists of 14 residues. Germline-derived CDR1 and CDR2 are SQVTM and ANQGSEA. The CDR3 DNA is TGCAGCGTTGATGAAACCGGGACACAATACGAGCAGTACTTC. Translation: CSVDETGTQYEQYF.

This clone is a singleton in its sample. CDR3: CASRNQLAGAFGGQYF. CDR3 bases: TGTGCCAGCAGGAACCAACTAGCGGGAGCGTTTGGTGGGCAGTATTTT. The rearrangement uses TRBV2 and TRBJ2-3; 11 positions agree with TRBD2. The germline CDR1 and CDR2 sequences are SNHLY and FYNNEI. J gave up 11 bases and V 6 bases, and 16 bases lay outside the gene matches. The CDR3 length is 16 residues.

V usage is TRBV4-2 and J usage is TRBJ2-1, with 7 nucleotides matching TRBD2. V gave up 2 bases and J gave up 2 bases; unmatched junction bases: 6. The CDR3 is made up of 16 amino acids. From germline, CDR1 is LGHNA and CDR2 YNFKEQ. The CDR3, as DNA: TGTGCCAGCAGCCAACAAGCGGGACTTACCTACAATGAGCAGTTCTTC. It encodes CASSQQAGLTYNEQFF.

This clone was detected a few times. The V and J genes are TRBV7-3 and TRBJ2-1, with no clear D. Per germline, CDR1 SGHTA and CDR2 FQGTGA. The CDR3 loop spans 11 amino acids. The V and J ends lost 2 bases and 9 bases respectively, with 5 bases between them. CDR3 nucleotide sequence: TGTGCCAGCAGCTTAGCCAGTGAGCAGTTCTTC. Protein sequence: CASSLASEQFF.

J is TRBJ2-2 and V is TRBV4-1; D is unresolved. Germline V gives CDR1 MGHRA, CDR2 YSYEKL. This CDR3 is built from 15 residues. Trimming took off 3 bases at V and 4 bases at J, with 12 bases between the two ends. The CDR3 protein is CASSHHGLGTGELFF. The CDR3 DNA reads TGCGCCAGCAGCCACCATGGGTTGGGCACCGGGGAGCTGTTTTTT.

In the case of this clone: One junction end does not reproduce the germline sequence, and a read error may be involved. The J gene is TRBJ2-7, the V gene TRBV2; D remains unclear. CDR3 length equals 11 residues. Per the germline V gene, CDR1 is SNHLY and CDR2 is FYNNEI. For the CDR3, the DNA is TGTGCCAGCGCGGACGGCTCCTCAAAGAGATTC. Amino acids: CASADGSSKRF.

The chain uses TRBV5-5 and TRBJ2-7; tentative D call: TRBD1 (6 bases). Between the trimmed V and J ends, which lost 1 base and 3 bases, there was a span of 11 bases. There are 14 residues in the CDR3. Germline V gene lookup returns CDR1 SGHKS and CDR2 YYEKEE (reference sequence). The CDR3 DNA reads TGTGCCAGCAGCTTGAGGGACATAATCTACGAGCAGTACTTC. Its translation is CASSLRDIIYEQYF.

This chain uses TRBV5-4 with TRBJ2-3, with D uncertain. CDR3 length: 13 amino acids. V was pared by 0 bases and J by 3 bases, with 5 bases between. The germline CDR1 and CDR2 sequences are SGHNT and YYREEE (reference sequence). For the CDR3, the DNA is TGTGCCAGCAGCTTGGCCGTAACAGATACGCAGTATTTT. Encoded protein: CASSLAVTDTQYF.

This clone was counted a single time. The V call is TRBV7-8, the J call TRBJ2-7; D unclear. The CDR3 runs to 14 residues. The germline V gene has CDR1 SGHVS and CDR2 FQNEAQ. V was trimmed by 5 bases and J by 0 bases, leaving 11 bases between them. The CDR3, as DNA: TGTGCCAGCAGCGCCATCGGCGTCTCCTACGAGCAGTACTTC. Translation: CASSAIGVSYEQYF.

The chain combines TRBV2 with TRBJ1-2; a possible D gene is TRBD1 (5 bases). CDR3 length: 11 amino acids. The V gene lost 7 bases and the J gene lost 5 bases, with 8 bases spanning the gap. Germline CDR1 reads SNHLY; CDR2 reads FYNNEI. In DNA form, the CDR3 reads TGTGCCAGCATGGAGGGGTATGGCTACACCTTC. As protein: CASMEGYGYTF.

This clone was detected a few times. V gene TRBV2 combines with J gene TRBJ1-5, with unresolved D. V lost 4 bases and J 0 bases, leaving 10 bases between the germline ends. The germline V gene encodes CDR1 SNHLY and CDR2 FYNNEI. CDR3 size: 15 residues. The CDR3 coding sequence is TGTGCCAGCAGTGCCACAGCTTATAGCAATCAGCCCCAGCATTTT. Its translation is CASSATAYSNQPQHF.

The CDR3 region is CASSRTLRDTQYF. The CDR3 nucleotides are TGTGCCAGCAGCCGCACCCTTCGAGATACGCAGTATTTT. The genes are TRBV14 and TRBJ2-3; D uncertain. Looked up from germline, CDR1 is SGHDN and CDR2 is FVKESK. This CDR3 has 13 amino acids. Trimming removed 4 bases from V and 5 bases from J, with 10 bases in between.

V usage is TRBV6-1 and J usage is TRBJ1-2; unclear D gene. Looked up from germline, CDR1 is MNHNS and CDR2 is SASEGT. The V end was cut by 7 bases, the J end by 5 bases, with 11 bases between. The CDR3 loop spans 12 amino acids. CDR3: CASTRTTYGYTF. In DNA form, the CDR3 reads TGTGCCAGCACCCGAACTACTTATGGCTACACCTTC.

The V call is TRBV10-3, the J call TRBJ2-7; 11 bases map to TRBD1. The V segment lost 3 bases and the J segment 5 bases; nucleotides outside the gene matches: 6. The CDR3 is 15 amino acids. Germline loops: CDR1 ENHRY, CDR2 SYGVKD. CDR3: CAISERDRGAHEQYF. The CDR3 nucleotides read TGTGCCATCAGTGAAAGGGACAGGGGGGCCCACGAGCAGTACTTC.

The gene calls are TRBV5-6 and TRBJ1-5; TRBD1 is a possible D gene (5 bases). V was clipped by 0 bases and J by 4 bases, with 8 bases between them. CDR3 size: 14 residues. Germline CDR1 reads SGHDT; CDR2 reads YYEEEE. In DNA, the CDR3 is TGTGCCAGCAGCTTGGGTAAGGGGAATCAGCCCCAGCATTTT. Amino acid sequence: CASSLGKGNQPQHF. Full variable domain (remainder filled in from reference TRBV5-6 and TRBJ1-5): DAGVTQSPTHLIKTRGQQVTLRCSPKSGHDTVSWYQQALGQGPQFIFQYYEEEERQRGNFPDRFSGHQFPNYSSELNVNALLLGDSALYLCASSLGKGNQPQHFGDGTRLSIL.

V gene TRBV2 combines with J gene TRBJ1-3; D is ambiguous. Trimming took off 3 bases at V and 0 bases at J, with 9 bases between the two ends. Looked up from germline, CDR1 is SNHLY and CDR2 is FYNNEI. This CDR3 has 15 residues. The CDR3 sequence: CASSEEGLSGNTIYF. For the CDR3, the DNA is TGTGCCAGCAGTGAGGAAGGTCTCTCTGGAAACACCATATATTTT.